Shown below are 4 T cell receptor beta chains from a single sample sequenced in a study of blood T cell repertoires in COVID-19. Using immunoSEQ multiplex PCR, the repertoire was profiled, and TCRdb retains in-frame clones only, with some absent. Found here are 220,000 or so clones, 80% to 85% of them singletons; the top ten hold around 3.1%. Material for sequencing was peripheral blood. The receptors originated from a woman aged 25 to 39 who had recovered from COVID-19.

The genes are TRBV9 and TRBJ2-3; tentative D call: TRBD2 (5 bases). There are 14 residues in the CDR3. Germline V gives CDR1 SGDLS, CDR2 YYNGEE. The germline V and J ends were trimmed by 2 bases and 5 bases, with 12 bases remaining between them. This chain's CDR3 is CASSVNSAGDTQYF. The DNA of the CDR3 is TGTGCCAGCAGCGTTAATAGCGCGGGAGATACGCAGTATTTT. Full variable domain (outside the CDR3, taken from reference TRBV9 and TRBJ2-3): DSGVTQTPKHLITATGQRVTLRCSPRSGDLSVYWYQQSLDQGLQFLIQYYNGEERAKGNILERFSAQQFPDLHSELNLSSLELGDSALYFCASSVNSAGDTQYFGPGTRLTVL.

V is TRBV6-5 and J is TRBJ1-1; TRBD1 might be the D (5 bases). The V gene lost 6 bases and the J gene lost 1 base, with 15 bases spanning the gap. The length of the CDR3 is 15 residues. CDR1 is MNHEY, CDR2 SVGAGI, per germline. CDR3 protein: CASSLITGPNTEAFF. The CDR3 region has the DNA TGTGCCAGCAGCCTAATTACAGGACCGAACACTGAAGCTTTCTTT.

The J gene is TRBJ2-7, the V gene TRBV24-1; 10 bases match TRBD1. Germline trimming cut 4 bases from V and 2 bases from J; bases unmatched to any gene: 7. CDR3 length equals 16 residues. Germline lookup yields CDR1 KGHDR and CDR2 SFDVKD. CDR3 loop: CATSDLGQGSAYEQYF. The CDR3 DNA reads TGTGCCACCAGTGACCTGGGACAGGGGAGCGCCTACGAGCAGTACTTC.

The chain employs TRBV10-3 and TRBJ2-7; the D is unclear. Germline V gene lookup returns CDR1 ENHRY and CDR2 SYGVKD. V shed 2 bases and J shed 3 bases, with 5 bases lying between them. The CDR3 sequence is 12 residues long. CDR3 bases: TGTGCCATCAGTGAGACGAGCTACGAGCAGTACTTC. Translation gives CAISETSYEQYF.